This TCR beta chain was sequenced for a study of cytomegalovirus exposure and HLA in healthy donors. This clone was seen only a few times. The antigen remains unidentified. The method was immunoSEQ multiplex PCR; TCRdb's version includes in-frame clones alone and lacks a portion of them. The profile covers over 110,000 clones, with around 87% appearing a single time and 7.5% to 9% taken by the ten largest. Study-wide results and caveats: Reports described diagnosis of cytomegalovirus status by the classifier as highly specific and sensitive. Overall, about 160 TCR beta chains were annotated as cytomegalovirus-associated. Confirmation was obtained in vitro that a few CMV-associated chains are specific for CMV antigens.

The material sequenced was PBMCs. The clonotype was recovered from a man between 18 and 35 years old in good health and CMV-seropositive.

CDR3 residues: CSVSGTSNEKLFF. The CDR3 DNA follows: TGCAGCGTTTCCGGGACAAGTAATGAAAAACTGTTTTTT. The chain is built from TRBV29-1 and TRBJ1-4, with D possibly matching TRBD1 (6 bases). Germline values: CDR1 SQVTM, CDR2 ANQGSEA. The V and J ends lost 5 bases and 4 bases respectively, with 11 bases between them. CDR3 length equals 13 residues.